One and the same sample provided the 9 T cell receptor beta chains below, sequenced in a study of human T cells and chemical hapten exposure. TCRdb used MiXCR to reprocess the RACE reads, holding one entry per CDR3 protein. The repertoire holds roughly 50,000 distinct CDR3 sequences, with about 10% as singletons. Time point indicated: patch test 3, about 24 weeks after DPC sensitization. Sample treatment: therapeutic diphenylcyclopropenone sensitization with weekly scalp DPC. The sequences come from whole blood, collected in connection with sensitization to the hapten diphenylcyclopropenone (DPC). These receptors were collected from a middle-aged woman with alopecia areata. Some clones in this sample may be carry-over from other donors' samples.

The chain recombines TRBV3-1 with TRBJ2-1; the match to TRBD2 covers 8 bases. V lost 4 bases and J lost 4; bases outside the gene matches: 12. Germline V gene sequence: CDR1 LGHDT, CDR2 YNNKEL (reference sequence). The CDR3 loop spans 17 amino acids. The CDR3 region is CASSPPVRGALYNEQFF. The CDR3 DNA follows: TGTGCCAGCAGCCCCCCCGTGCGGGGGGCTCTGTACAATGAGCAGTTCTTC.

The table lists this clonotype with many counts. V usage is TRBV7-8 and J usage is TRBJ1-5; a possible D gene is TRBD1 (5 bases). Trimming removed 8 bases at V and 5 bases at J, with 25 bases between. CDR3 length equals 17 residues. The germline V gene has CDR1 SGHVS and CDR2 FQNEAQ. CDR3 DNA: TGTGCCAGCCGCCTAGGACACGGGGAGATAGCAGATCAGCCCCAGCATTTT. Translation: CASRLGHGEIADQPQHF.

This clonotype came up a few times. This chain connects TRBV19 to TRBJ2-7; D gene uncertain. The V end was cut by 6 bases, the J end by 3 bases, with 15 bases between. Germline-derived CDR1 and CDR2 are LNHDA and SQIVND (reference sequence). This CDR3 is 14 amino acids long. CDR3 in amino acids: CASRPDVSGYEQYF. The CDR3 DNA follows: TGTGCCAGTAGACCGGACGTTTCGGGCTACGAGCAGTACTTC.

V is TRBV28 and J is TRBJ1-2; the match to TRBD1 covers 7 bases. V dropped 5 bases and J dropped 6; count of bases not matched to a gene: 12. Germline CDR1 is MDHEN and CDR2 is SYDVKM. The CDR3 is 15 residues long. CDR3 coding DNA: TGTGCCAGCAGTCCTACAGGGGTGATATTCAATGGCTACACCTTC. Its protein product is CASSPTGVIFNGYTF.

This clonotype qualifies as large. This chain uses TRBV5-1 with TRBJ2-7; D possibly corresponds to TRBD2 (5 bases). In germline, CDR1 is SGHRS, CDR2 YFSETQ. The CDR3 is 13 residues long. V lost 0 bases and J 2 bases, leaving 6 bases between the germline ends. CDR3 DNA sequence: TGCGCCAGCAGCTTGGAACTAGCCTACGAGCAGTACTTC. Translated, it gives CASSLELAYEQYF.

The gene calls are TRBV18 and TRBJ2-7; D is ambiguous. CDR1 and CDR2 (germline): KGHSH, LQKENI. V dropped 3 bases and J dropped 3 bases, with 3 bases sitting between them. The CDR3 totals 11 residues. This CDR3 is CASSPDYEQYF. In DNA, the CDR3 is TGTGCCAGCTCACCGGACTACGAGCAGTACTTC.

A few counts support this clonotype. The chain couples TRBV5-1 to TRBJ2-7; 11 nucleotides agree with TRBD2. The CDR3 loop spans 16 amino acids. The V segment lost 7 bases and the J segment 7 bases; nucleotides outside the gene matches: 16. CDR1 SGHRS and CDR2 YFSETQ come from the germline V gene. CDR3 in DNA: TGCGCCAGCGGCAAAATTAGCGGGGGGGCCTTCGGAGAGCAGTACTTC. It translates to CASGKISGGAFGEQYF.

This chain connects TRBV7-2 to TRBJ2-3; 10 bases line up with TRBD2. The CDR3 has 15 amino acids. Germline-derived CDR1 and CDR2 are SGHTA and FQGNSA. After removal of 5 bases from V and 1 base from J, the junction contained 3 bases not matched to a gene. This CDR3 reads CASSPLAGGTDTQYF. The CDR3 nucleotides read TGTGCCAGCAGCCCGCTAGCGGGGGGCACAGATACGCAGTATTTT.

The chain links TRBV4-1 to TRBJ1-2; 7 nucleotides match TRBD1. Germline V gene lookup returns CDR1 MGHRA and CDR2 YSYEKL. The CDR3 runs 15 residues. V shed 4 bases, J shed 3 bases, and the junction held 8 bases outside the gene matches. CDR3 amino acids: CASSLTGTEYYGYTF. The CDR3 nucleotides are TGCGCCAGCAGCCTGACCGGGACAGAGTACTATGGCTACACCTTC.